One and the same sample provided the 19 T cell receptor beta chains below, sequenced in a study of cytomegalovirus exposure and HLA in healthy donors listed by TCRdb under 2017. Library prep was done by the immunoSEQ multiplex PCR assay. For the multiplex PCR, a mixture combining 60 forward primers for TCR Vbeta segments and 13 reverse primers for TCR Jbeta segments was used. In TCRdb, the immuneACCESS table is reduced to in-frame sequences with V and J assigned. These tables do not hold every clone; where another copy was compared, an unresolved V gene accounts for under half, and the others remain unexplained. Counted in this sample were about 140,000 clones; roughly 80% of them appeared once. Over 0.95% of the sample is in the top ten clones. Material for sequencing was PBMCs. These receptor sequences come from a female donor in good health and CMV-seronegative.

The rearrangement uses TRBV6-5 and TRBJ1-4; 8 nucleotides match TRBD1. Germline V gives CDR1 MNHEY, CDR2 SVGAGI. The CDR3 loop spans 15 amino acids. Unmatched junction bases numbered 3, after V lost 6 bases and J lost 0 bases. CDR3 nucleotide sequence: TGTGCCAGCAGAGTACAGGGGGCAACTAATGAAAAACTGTTTTTT. As protein: CASRVQGATNEKLFF.

The V call is TRBV7-9, the J call TRBJ1-3; 8 nucleotides match TRBD1. V dropped 2 bases and J dropped 2; count of bases not matched to a gene: 14. Germline V gives CDR1 SEHNR, CDR2 FQNEAQ (reference sequence). This CDR3 comprises 19 residues. CDR3 coding DNA: TGTGCCAGCAGCTTACGTGTAGGGTTCGCAGGGGGCCCTGGAAACACCATATATTTT. Translated: CASSLRVGFAGGPGNTIYF.

V gene TRBV30 combines with J gene TRBJ1-5; D is undetermined. Trimming stripped 2 bases from V and 3 bases from J, with 11 bases between. CDR1 is GTSNPN and CDR2 is SVGIG in the germline V gene (reference sequence). The CDR3 is 14 amino acids. CDR3 residues: CAWSSEALNQPQHF. The DNA for the CDR3 is TGTGCCTGGAGTTCCGAGGCCCTCAATCAGCCCCAGCATTTT.

The genes are TRBV10-1 and TRBJ1-2, with a tentative D call TRBD1 (5 bases). This CDR3 has 13 residues. CDR1 is WNHNN and CDR2 is SYGVQD in the germline V gene (reference sequence). Between the trimmed V and J ends, which lost 6 bases and 4 bases, there was a span of 12 bases. CDR3 DNA sequence: TGCGCCAGCAGCGACCGACAGTTCTATGGCTACACCTTC. This sequence encodes CASSDRQFYGYTF.

The rearrangement uses TRBV10-3 and TRBJ2-1; D gene uncertain. Germline V CDR1 and CDR2: ENHRY, SYGVKD. Trimming cost V 2 bases and J 6 bases, with 8 bases left between them. The CDR3 extends over 13 amino acids. CDR3 region: CAISEAVTNEQFF. In DNA, the CDR3 is TGTGCCATCAGTGAGGCGGTAACCAATGAGCAGTTCTTC.

The gene calls are TRBV11-2 and TRBJ2-7; D remains ambiguous. The V and J ends lost 2 bases and 3 bases respectively, with 11 bases between them. The germline V gene encodes CDR1 SGHAT and CDR2 FQNNGV. This CDR3 comprises 14 residues. The DNA of the CDR3 is TGTGCCAGCAGCTTAATGGCGGAGAGCTACGAGCAGTACTTC. This codes for CASSLMAESYEQYF.

The CDR3 coding sequence is TGCAGCTGCCGAGGCGGGATGAACGAGCAGTACTTC. Its translation: CSCRGGMNEQYF. V is TRBV29-1 and J is TRBJ2-7; D might be TRBD2 (6 bases). Germline CDR1 is SQVTM and CDR2 is ANQGSEA. V was clipped by 8 bases and J by 5 bases, with 16 bases between them. The length of the CDR3 is 12 residues.

This chain uses TRBV10-3 with TRBJ2-7, with D possibly matching TRBD2 (6 bases). The germline V gene has CDR1 ENHRY and CDR2 SYGVKD. V shed 6 bases and J shed 1 base, with 16 bases lying between them. The CDR3 consists of 15 residues. The CDR3 is CAISDPGLESYEQYF. CDR3 coding DNA: TGTGCCATCAGCGACCCGGGACTCGAATCCTACGAGCAGTACTTC.

V and J are TRBV5-1 and TRBJ2-1; 8 nucleotides align to TRBD2. V shed 4 bases and J 5 bases; nucleotides not matched to a gene: 5. The CDR3 has 14 amino acids. The germline CDR1 and CDR2 sequences are SGHRS and YFSETQ. CDR3 nucleotides: TGCGCCAGCAGCCCCGGGACTAGGAACAATGAGCAGTTCTTC. The encoded protein is CASSPGTRNNEQFF. Looking up the rest from reference TRBV5-1 and TRBJ2-1 gives the full variable domain: KAGVTQTPRYLIKTRGQQVTLSCSPISGHRSVSWYQQTPGQGLQFLFEYFSETQRNKGNFPGRFSGRQFSNSRSEMNVSTLELGDSALYLCASSPGTRNNEQFFGPGTRLTVL.

The genes are TRBV18 and TRBJ2-7; 7 nucleotides align to TRBD1. V trimming: 2 bases; J trimming: 7 bases; junction bases outside the gene matches: 14. Germline values: CDR1 KGHSH, CDR2 LQKENI. The CDR3 is 16 residues long. CDR3 residues: CASSPVLTGARREQYF. For the CDR3, the DNA is TGTGCCAGCTCACCAGTATTAACAGGGGCCCGGAGGGAGCAGTACTTC.

This clone was found a few times. V usage is TRBV29-1 and J usage is TRBJ2-7, with no clear D. The germline gives CDR1 SQVTM, CDR2 ANQGSEA. The ends were cut back, 4 bases at V and 3 bases at J, with 7 bases in the middle. The CDR3 runs to 11 residues. The CDR3 region has the DNA TGCAGCGTTGTTGGCAGCTACGAGCAGTACTTC. Translation gives CSVVGSYEQYF.

The rearrangement links TRBV2 to TRBJ2-1; D unclear. The CDR3 runs 17 residues. V dropped 2 bases and J dropped 0 bases, with 14 bases sitting between them. Germline assignment: CDR1 SNHLY and CDR2 FYNNEI. CDR3 nucleotide sequence: TGTGCCAGCAGTGAACTTGGCCACGCAGTCTCCTACAATGAGCAGTTCTTC. As protein: CASSELGHAVSYNEQFF.

This chain joins TRBV6-5 and TRBJ2-6; D perhaps matches TRBD2 (5 bases). V lost 5 bases and J 4 bases, leaving 9 bases between the germline ends. This CDR3 contains 14 residues. CDR1 and CDR2 (germline): MNHEY, SVGAGI. For the CDR3, the DNA is TGTGCCAGCAGTCAGGTAGCGGGGGCCAACGTCCTGACTTTC. This gives the protein CASSQVAGANVLTF.

This clone was found a few times. V usage is TRBV6-5 and J usage is TRBJ1-1; 7 nucleotides agree with TRBD1. The V segment lost 8 bases and the J segment 1 base; nucleotides outside the gene matches: 7. CDR1 is MNHEY and CDR2 is SVGAGI in the germline V gene. The CDR3 is 14 residues long. The CDR3 region has the DNA TGTGCCAGCCGGACCGGGACAGCGAACACTGAAGCTTTCTTT. Translating it yields CASRTGTANTEAFF.

This clone was detected only once. V is TRBV6-5 and J is TRBJ1-2; D is uncertain. This CDR3 contains 16 residues. The V and J ends lost 0 bases and 1 base respectively, with 12 bases between them. Germline CDR1 MNHEY, CDR2 SVGAGI. This CDR3 is CASSYSGIKLNYGYTF. CDR3 nucleotides: TGTGCCAGCAGTTACTCGGGCATAAAACTTAACTATGGCTACACCTTC.

The chain is built from TRBV30 and TRBJ1-4; possible D gene TRBD1, 5 bases. The V gene's germline CDR1 is GTSNPN and CDR2 SVGIG (reference sequence). The CDR3 runs to 15 residues. The V end lost 4 bases, the J end lost 4 bases, and 16 bases lay between the germline ends. The CDR3 DNA reads TGTGCCTGGAAAAGTCAGGCAGGGTATAATGAAAAACTGTTTTTT. This translates into CAWKSQAGYNEKLFF.

This clone has only one observation. The chain carries TRBV6-1 and TRBJ2-1; the D gene is possibly TRBD2 (6 bases). Germline loops: CDR1 MNHNS, CDR2 SASEGT. Trimming took off 1 base at V and 0 bases at J, with 7 bases between the two ends. This CDR3 contains 15 residues. The CDR3 DNA follows: TGTGCCAGCAGTGAAGAGACTAGCTCCTACAATGAGCAGTTCTTC. Its translation is CASSEETSSYNEQFF.

The genes are TRBV14 and TRBJ2-5, with a weak D call TRBD1 (5 bases). This CDR3 spans 13 amino acids. In germline, CDR1 is SGHDN, CDR2 FVKESK. V gave up 3 bases and J gave up 5 bases, with 10 bases separating them. The CDR3 DNA is TGTGCCAGCAGCCAGTGGGGCCGGGAGACCCAGTACTTC. Its protein product is CASSQWGRETQYF.

CDR3 sequence: CASSTQGVGTDTQYF. The DNA of the CDR3 is TGTGCCAGCAGTACCCAGGGGGTTGGCACAGATACGCAGTATTTT. The chain is built from TRBV6-5 and TRBJ2-3, with 7 positions matching TRBD1. Germline V gene sequence: CDR1 MNHEY, CDR2 SVGAGI. Unmatched junction bases numbered 6, after V lost 5 bases and J lost 1 base. The CDR3 is 15 residues long.